This T cell receptor (beta chain) is from a study of blood T cells in healthy people across ages. There were at least 5.5 micrograms of total RNA extracted from every sample. For the second PCR, which ran for about 7 to 11 cycles, a sample-barcoded 5' primer and a J-beta primer mix were used. TCRdb re-called the 5' RACE reads with MiXCR, one entry per CDR3 protein. The sample contains over a million distinct CDR3 sequences, 42% of which appear only once. The receptor was isolated from a woman aged 18-30 years in good health. Sequenced material: blood.

The CDR3: CASSKAGPYEQYF. The CDR3, as DNA: TGTGCCAGCAGCAAAGCGGGACCCTACGAGCAGTACTTC. This rearrangement joins TRBV21-1 to TRBJ2-7. TRBV21-1 represents a pseudogene. The length of the CDR3 is 13 residues.